This TCR beta chain originates from a study of cytomegalovirus exposure and HLA in healthy donors. The PCR made use of 60 Vbeta and 13 Jbeta primers. The assay was immunoSEQ multiplex PCR, and TCRdb's table has in-frame clones only and misses some. The sample includes 90,000 to 130,000 clones, approximately 86% seen only once; the top ten take around 2%. The CDR3 loop spans 14 amino acids. With V trimmed by 6 bases and J by 6 bases, 5 bases remained unmatched. In germline, CDR1 is SNHLY, CDR2 FYNNEI. About this clone itself: Its target is unknown.

Overall study results and limits: Presence/absence analyses assumed roughly uniform sequencing depth across donors, which may not hold. TCR beta V- and J-gene trimming was later associated with a missense DCLRE1C variant.

The rearrangement links TRBV2 to TRBJ1-5, with TRBD1 matching 10 bases. The sequencing input was PBMCs. The TCR was taken from a man aged 35 to 55 in good health and CMV-seronegative. The chain's CDR3 is CASSPGTGVQPQHF. The CDR3 nucleotides are TGTGCCAGCAGCCCAGGGACAGGGGTTCAGCCCCAGCATTTT.